Detailed here is one T cell receptor (beta chain). Its cognate antigen is unknown. Treatment given: around 19 received Ad26.COV2.S at low or high dose, single or two shots; a few received placebo; per-sample allocation not given. Samples analyzed were those drawn on day 63 after the first vaccine or placebo injection. An adult aged 18-55 years in Boston served as the donor. This entry is derived from a study of Ad26.COV2.S vaccination and SARS-CoV-2 variants. Study-level points and caveats: Vaccine recipients showed a spike-specific TCR breadth that was higher than in placebo recipients.

The repertoire was sequenced with immunoSEQ multiplex PCR; TCRdb's copy has only in-frame clones and lacks some. The sample has about 350,000 clones; around nine tenths are singletons. Per germline, CDR1 KGHSH and CDR2 LQKENI. The CDR3 loop spans 14 amino acids. V lost 3 bases and J lost 10, with 16 bases in between. This TCR derives from a person between 18 and 65 years old who received the Ad26.COV2.S COVID-19 vaccine or a placebo. The chain joins TRBV18 to TRBJ2-1; D possibly corresponds to TRBD2 (5 bases). The sequenced sample was peripheral blood, obtained in a trial of Ad26.COV2.S vaccine versus placebo. CDR3 sequence reads: CASSPSTSLGEQFF. The CDR3 DNA reads as TGTGCCAGCTCACCCTCTACTAGTCTTGGCGAGCAGTTCTTC.